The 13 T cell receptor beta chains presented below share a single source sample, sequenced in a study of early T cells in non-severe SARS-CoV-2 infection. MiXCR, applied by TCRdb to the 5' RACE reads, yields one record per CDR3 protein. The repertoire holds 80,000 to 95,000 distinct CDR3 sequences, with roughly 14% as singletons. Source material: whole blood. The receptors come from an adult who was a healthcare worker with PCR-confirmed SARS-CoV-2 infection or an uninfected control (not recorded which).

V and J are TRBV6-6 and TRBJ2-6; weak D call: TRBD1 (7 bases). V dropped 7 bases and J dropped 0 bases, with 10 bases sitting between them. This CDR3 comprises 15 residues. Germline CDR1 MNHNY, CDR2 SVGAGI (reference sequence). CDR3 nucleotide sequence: TGTGCCAGCATGCAGGGGGGCTCTGGGGCCAACGTCCTGACTTTC. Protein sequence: CASMQGGSGANVLTF.

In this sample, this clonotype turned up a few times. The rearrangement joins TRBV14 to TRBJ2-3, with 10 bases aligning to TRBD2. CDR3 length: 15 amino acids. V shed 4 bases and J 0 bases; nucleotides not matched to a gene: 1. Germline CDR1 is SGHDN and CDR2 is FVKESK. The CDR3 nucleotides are TGTGCCAGCAGCCCACTAGCGGGGAGCACAGATACGCAGTATTTT. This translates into CASSPLAGSTDTQYF.

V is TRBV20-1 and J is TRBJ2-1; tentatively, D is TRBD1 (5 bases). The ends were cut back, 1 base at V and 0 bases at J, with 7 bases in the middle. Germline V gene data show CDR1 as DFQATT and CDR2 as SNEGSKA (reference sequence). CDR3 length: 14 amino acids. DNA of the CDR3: TGCAGTGCTAGAGTGACAGTCTCCTACAATGAGCAGTTCTTC. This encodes CSARVTVSYNEQFF.

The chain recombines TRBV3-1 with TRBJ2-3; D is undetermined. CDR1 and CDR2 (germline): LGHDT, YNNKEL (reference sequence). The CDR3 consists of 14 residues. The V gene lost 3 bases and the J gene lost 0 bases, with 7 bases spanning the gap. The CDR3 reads CASSHGGSTDTQYF. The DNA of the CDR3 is TGTGCCAGCAGCCACGGCGGAAGCACAGATACGCAGTATTTT.

This CDR3 is CASSPYGDGETQYF. The CDR3 DNA sequence: TGTGCCAGCAGTCCTTACGGGGACGGAGAGACCCAGTACTTC. This chain uses TRBV6-1 with TRBJ2-5; D is possibly TRBD1 or TRBD2 (5 bases each). The CDR3 totals 14 residues. Germline CDR1 MNHNS, CDR2 SASEGT. Between the trimmed V and J ends, which lost 5 bases and 4 bases, there was a span of 14 bases.

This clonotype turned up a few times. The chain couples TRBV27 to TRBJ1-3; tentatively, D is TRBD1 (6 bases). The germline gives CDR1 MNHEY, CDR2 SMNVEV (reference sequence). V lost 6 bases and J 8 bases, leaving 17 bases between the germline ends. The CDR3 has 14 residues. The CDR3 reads CASSRGPYSDTIYF. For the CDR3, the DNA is TGTGCCAGCAGCAGGGGACCTTACTCGGACACCATATATTTT.

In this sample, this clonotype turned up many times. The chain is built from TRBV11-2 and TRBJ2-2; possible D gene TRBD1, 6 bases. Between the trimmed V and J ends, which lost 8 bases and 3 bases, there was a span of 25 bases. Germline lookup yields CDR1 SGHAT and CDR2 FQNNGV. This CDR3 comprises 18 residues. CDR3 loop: CASSTIKVQGRDTGELFF. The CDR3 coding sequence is TGTGCCAGCTCTACGATAAAAGTACAGGGTCGGGACACCGGGGAGCTGTTTTTT.

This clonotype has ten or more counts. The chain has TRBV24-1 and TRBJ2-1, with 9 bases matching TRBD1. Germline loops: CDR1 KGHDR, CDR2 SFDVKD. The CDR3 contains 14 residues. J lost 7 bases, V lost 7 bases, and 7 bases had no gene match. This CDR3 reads CATRRTGAGNEQFF. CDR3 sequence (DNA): TGTGCCACCAGACGGACAGGGGCGGGAAATGAGCAGTTCTTC.

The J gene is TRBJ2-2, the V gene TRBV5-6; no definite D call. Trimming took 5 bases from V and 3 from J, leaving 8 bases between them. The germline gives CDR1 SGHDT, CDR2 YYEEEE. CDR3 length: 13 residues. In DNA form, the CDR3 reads TGTGCCAGCAGTTATCAATACACCGGGGAGCTGTTTTTT. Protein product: CASSYQYTGELFF.

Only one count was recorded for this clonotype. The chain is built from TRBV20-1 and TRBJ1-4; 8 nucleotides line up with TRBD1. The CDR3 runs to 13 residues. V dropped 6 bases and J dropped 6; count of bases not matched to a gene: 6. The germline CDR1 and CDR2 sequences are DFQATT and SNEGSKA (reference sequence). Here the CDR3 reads CSADRGNDEKLFF. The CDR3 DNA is TGCAGTGCAGACAGGGGAAATGATGAAAAACTGTTTTTT.

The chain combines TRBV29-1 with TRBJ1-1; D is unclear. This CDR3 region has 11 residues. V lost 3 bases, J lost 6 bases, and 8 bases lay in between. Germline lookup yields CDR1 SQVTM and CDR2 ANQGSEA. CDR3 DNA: TGCAGCGTTGATGATAGGGCTGAAGCTTTCTTT. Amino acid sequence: CSVDDRAEAFF.

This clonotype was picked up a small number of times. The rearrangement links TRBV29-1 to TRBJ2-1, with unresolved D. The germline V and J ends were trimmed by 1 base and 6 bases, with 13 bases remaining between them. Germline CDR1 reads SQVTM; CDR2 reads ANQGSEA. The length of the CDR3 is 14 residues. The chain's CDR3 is CSVEGQVNANEQFF. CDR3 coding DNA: TGCAGCGTTGAAGGTCAGGTAAATGCCAATGAGCAGTTCTTC.

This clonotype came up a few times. The CDR3 is CATSGELNTEAFF. DNA of the CDR3: TGTGCCACCTCAGGGGAATTAAACACTGAAGCTTTCTTT. The chain links TRBV10-3 to TRBJ1-1, with D possibly matching TRBD1 (6 bases). CDR1 is ENHRY and CDR2 is SYGVKD in the germline V gene. Deletions cut 10 bases from V and 2 bases from J, with 14 bases between. The CDR3 consists of 13 residues.